The clone carrying this TCR beta chain appeared a few times. This sample stems from a study of CD8 T cells in ankylosing spondylitis. This CDR3 is built from 14 residues. V lost 5 bases, J lost 5 bases, and 3 bases stayed unmatched. Germline CDR1 is KGHSH and CDR2 is LQKENI. Each CDR3 protein is one row after TCRdb ran MiXCR on the 5' RACE reads. This table holds approximately 110,000 distinct CDR3 sequences, more than 20% found once. Sequenced sample: synovial fluid, either unsorted or a sorted T cell fraction (not recorded which). The V and J genes are TRBV18 and TRBJ2-2; 9 bases agree with TRBD1. The receptor was derived from a male donor with ankylosing spondylitis. CDR3 protein: CASSAGQGTGELFF. As DNA, the CDR3 is TGTGCCAGCTCAGCCGGACAGGGGACCGGGGAGCTGTTTTTT.